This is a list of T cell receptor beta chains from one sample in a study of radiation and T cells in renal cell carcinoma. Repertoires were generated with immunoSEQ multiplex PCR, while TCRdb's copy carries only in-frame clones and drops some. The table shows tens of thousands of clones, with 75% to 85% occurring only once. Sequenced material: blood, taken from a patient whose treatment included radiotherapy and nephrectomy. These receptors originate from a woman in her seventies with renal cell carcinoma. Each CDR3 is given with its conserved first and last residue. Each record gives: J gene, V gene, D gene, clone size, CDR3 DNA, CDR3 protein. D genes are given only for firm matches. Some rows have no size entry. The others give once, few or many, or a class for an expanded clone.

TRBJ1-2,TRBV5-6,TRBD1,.,TGTGCCAGCAGCTCGGGACAGGGGGCGTCCGGCTACACCTTC,CASSSGQGASGYTF
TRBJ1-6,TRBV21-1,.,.,TGTGCCAGCACTCCATTCTGTACTTCACCCCTCCACTTT,CASTPFCTSPLHF
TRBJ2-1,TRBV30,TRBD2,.,TGTGCCTGGAGTGTAGGACTAGCGGGAGTTAATGAGCAGTTCTTC,CAWSVGLAGVNEQFF
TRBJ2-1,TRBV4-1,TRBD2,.,TGCGCCAGCAGCCAAGACGGGGGGAGGGATGAGCAGTTCTTC,CASSQDGGRDEQFF
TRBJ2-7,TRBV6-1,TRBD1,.,TGTGCCAGCAGTGGAACAGGGGAATCCTACGAGCAGTACTTC,CASSGTGESYEQYF
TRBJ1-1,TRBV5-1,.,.,TGCGCCAGCAGCTTGAAGATTGTGGGCAGGAGCGGTGAAGCTTTCTTT,CASSLKIVGRSGEAFF
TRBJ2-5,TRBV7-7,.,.,TGTGCCAGCAGCCCGGGCACGCGAGGGGAGACCCAGTACTTC,CASSPGTRGETQYF
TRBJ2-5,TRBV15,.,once,TGTGCCACCAGCACTTCGCTTAAAGAGACCCAGTACTTC,CATSTSLKETQYF
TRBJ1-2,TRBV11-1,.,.,TGTGCCAGCAACCAAACAGCTTCCAACTATGGCTACACCTTC,CASNQTASNYGYTF
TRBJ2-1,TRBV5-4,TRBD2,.,TGTGCCAGCAGCTTAAGGCTAGCGGGGGGAGCAGGCAATGAGCAGTTCTTC,CASSLRLAGGAGNEQFF
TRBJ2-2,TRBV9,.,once,TGTGCCAGCAGCGCGAACACCGGGGAGCTGTTTTTT,CASSANTGELFF
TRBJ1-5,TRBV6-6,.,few,TGTGCCAGCAGTTACCCATCACAGCCCCAGCATTTT,CASSYPSQPQHF
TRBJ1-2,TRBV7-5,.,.,TGTGTCAGAAGAGGGGCGGCCGCTAACTATGGCTACACCTTC,CVRRGAAANYGYTF
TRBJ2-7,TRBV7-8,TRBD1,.,TGTGCCAGCAGTGCTTCCGGGACAGGGGTCTACGAGCAGTACTTC,CASSASGTGVYEQYF
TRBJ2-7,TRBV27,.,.,TGTGCCAGCAGTACACCTTACAGGGCCGCCTACGAGCAGTACTTC,CASSTPYRAAYEQYF
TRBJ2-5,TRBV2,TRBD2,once,TGTGCCAGCGGTGCGGGGGGCGTACAAGAGACCCAGTACTTC,CASGAGGVQETQYF
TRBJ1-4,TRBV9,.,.,TGTGCCAGCAGCGTAGCTACAGGACAGCTTAATGAAAAACTGTTTTTT,CASSVATGQLNEKLFF
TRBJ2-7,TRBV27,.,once,TGTGCCAGCAGCCAACTGGGATACTACGAGCAGTACTTC,CASSQLGYYEQYF
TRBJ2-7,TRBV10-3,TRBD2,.,TGTGCCATCAGATTGGGGACTAGCGGGAGGGACCCTCGGCAGTACTTC,CAIRLGTSGRDPRQYF
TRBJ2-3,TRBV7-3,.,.,TGTGCCAGCAGCTTTCCGGGGATCACAGATACGCAGTATTTT,CASSFPGITDTQYF
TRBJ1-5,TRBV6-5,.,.,TGTGCCAGCAGTTACGTCAGGGACCAGCCCCAGCATTTT,CASSYVRDQPQHF
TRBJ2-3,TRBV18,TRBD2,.,TGTGCCAGCTCACTTTTTGGGACTAGCGGGAACACAGATACGCAGTATTTT,CASSLFGTSGNTDTQYF